This T cell receptor (beta chain) stems from a study of blood T cell repertoires in COVID-19. Germline CDR1 reads SEHNR; CDR2 reads FQNEAQ (reference sequence). The CDR3 is 18 residues long. V trimming: 5 bases; J trimming: 7 bases; junction bases outside the gene matches: 21. This clone was found once. Per the original methods: Amplifying reference gene primers gave estimates of nucleated cell counts. This table comes from immunoSEQ multiplex PCR, and its TCRdb copy is limited to in-frame clones, with some not included. The D gene and trimming were derived from the DNA, and the V and J assignments and clone size from that table. Seen here are about 200,000 clones, around 90% observed once, and the top ten hold 0.5% to 0.55%.

V gene TRBV7-9 combines with J gene TRBJ2-3; TRBD1 agrees at 7 bases. This receptor was obtained from a man aged 50-59 years with acute or convalescent COVID-19. The sequencing sample was made of peripheral blood. CDR3 coding DNA: TGTGCCAGCAGCCGACTCAGTCTGACAGGGCTGGGCGCGCATACGCAGTATTTT. Protein product: CASSRLSLTGLGAHTQYF. Filled out from reference TRBV7-9 and TRBJ2-3, the complete variable domain reads DTGVSQNPRHKITKRGQNVTFRCDPISEHNRLYWYRQTLGQGPEFLTYFQNEAQLEKSRLLSDRFSAERPKGSFSTLEIQRTEQGDSAMYLCASSRLSLTGLGAHTQYFGPGTRLTVL.